A selection of T cell receptor beta chains follows, all from one sample in a study of blood T cell repertoires in COVID-19. The repertoire was sequenced with immunoSEQ multiplex PCR; TCRdb's copy has only in-frame clones and lacks some. The table includes approximately 160,000 clones, 75% to 85% detected once. The sequencing sample was made of peripheral blood. These receptors originate from a woman between 50 and 59 years old in a cohort sampled during active or convalescent COVID-19. Each CDR3 is given with its conserved first and last residue. Each record gives: CDR3 length, V gene, J gene, D gene, clone size, CDR3 protein, CDR3 DNA. The D gene is left open where the match is weak. Expanded clones are given a class, and other clones once, few, many or no size at all.

>15|TRBV5-1|TRBJ2-5|.|few
CASSLAGLPRETQYF
TGCGCCAGCAGCTTGGCCGGACTCCCGAGGGAGACCCAGTACTTC
>17|TRBV7-2|TRBJ1-5|.|.
CASSLRSTLTGDQPQHF
TGTGCCAGCAGCCTACGGAGTACTCTCACAGGAGATCAGCCCCAGCATTTT
>15|TRBV2|TRBJ1-1|.|.
CASRSSGARSTEAFF
TGTGCCAGCCGTTCTTCAGGGGCGAGGAGCACTGAAGCTTTCTTT
>16|TRBV5-1|TRBJ2-1|TRBD2|.
CASSQNAGTSGGARFF
TGCGCCAGCAGCCAAAACGCCGGGACTAGCGGGGGGGCTCGGTTCTTC
>12|TRBV3-1/TRBV3-2|TRBJ1-5|.|few
CASSQPGEAQHF
TGTGCCAGCAGCCAACCTGGGGAGGCCCAGCATTTT
>12|TRBV6-6|TRBJ1-1|.|.
CASCYWGAEAFF
TGTGCCAGCTGTTACTGGGGCGCTGAAGCTTTCTTT
>16|TRBV7-9|TRBJ2-1|.|.
CASSLRALETSNEQFF
TGTGCCAGCAGCTTGCGGGCTTTAGAGACTAGCAATGAGCAGTTCTTC
>18|TRBV4-3|TRBJ2-2|TRBD2|.
CASSQETSGGTNTGELFF
TGCGCCAGCAGCCAAGAAACTAGCGGGGGGACGAACACCGGGGAGCTGTTTTTT
>14|TRBV5-5|TRBJ1-6|.|few
CASSSTKADSPLHF
TGTGCCAGCAGCTCGACTAAAGCGGATTCACCCCTCCACTTT
>13|TRBV10-3|TRBJ1-2|.|.
CAIPTPDSYGYTF
TGTGCCATCCCGACCCCCGACAGCTATGGCTACACCTTC
>17|TRBV5-1|TRBJ2-7|TRBD1|.
CASSLGGTGGPSYEQYF
TGCGCCAGCAGCTTGGGGGGAACAGGGGGACCTTCCTACGAGCAGTACTTC
>15|TRBV18|TRBJ1-5|.|.
CASSPQQGRNQPQHF
TGTGCCAGCTCGCCCCAGCAGGGGCGTAATCAGCCCCAGCATTTT
>11|TRBV6-2/TRBV6-3|TRBJ2-7|.|.
CASSYAYEQYF
TGTGCCAGCAGTTACGCGTACGAGCAGTACTTC
>14|TRBV5-1|TRBJ1-1|.|.
CASGRGQQNTEAFF
TGCGCCAGCGGACGGGGACAACAGAACACTGAAGCTTTCTTT
>13|TRBV12-3/TRBV12-4|TRBJ1-2|.|.
CASSLMGDDGYTF
TGTGCCAGCAGTTTAATGGGAGACGACGGCTACACTTTC
>15|TRBV11-2|TRBJ2-5|.|.
CASRSPGRGQETQYF
TGTGCCAGCAGATCCCCGGGTCGGGGGCAAGAGACCCAGTACTTC
>15|TRBV9|TRBJ2-5|TRBD2|.
CASSGSGGPQETQYF
TGTGCCAGCAGCGGGAGCGGGGGTCCTCAAGAGACCCAGTACTTC
>13|TRBV27|TRBJ2-1|.|.
CASRAQVYNEQFF
TGTGCCAGCAGAGCACAGGTCTACAATGAGCAGTTCTTC
>13|TRBV14|TRBJ2-7|.|.
CASSPLWGGEQYF
TGTGCCAGCAGCCCTCTTTGGGGCGGCGAGCAGTACTTC
>14|TRBV5-1|TRBJ1-2|.|.
CASSPGGDNYGYTF
TGCGCCAGCAGCCCGGGAGGGGATAACTATGGCTACACCTTC
>11|TRBV19|TRBJ2-3|TRBD2|.
CASRGVDTQYF
TGTGCCAGTCGGGGGGTGGATACGCAGTATTTT
>13|TRBV11-2|TRBJ2-1|.|.
CASSLDRDNEQFF
TGTGCCAGCAGCTTAGATCGGGACAATGAGCAGTTCTTC
>14|TRBV20-1|TRBJ2-1|TRBD1|.
CSASGTGAPNEQFF
TGCAGTGCTAGTGGGACAGGTGCCCCCAATGAGCAGTTCTTC
>16|TRBV7-9|TRBJ2-2|TRBD2|few
CASSLPGTSGIGELFF
TGTGCCAGCAGCTTACCTGGGACTAGCGGGATAGGGGAGCTGTTTTTT
>17|TRBV18|TRBJ1-1|.|once
CASSPLRSSLGNTEAFF
TGTGCCAGCTCACCACTGCGGTCGAGTTTAGGGAACACTGAAGCTTTCTTT
>16|TRBV5-3|TRBJ1-1|TRBD1|few
CARSLGDRGSDTEAFF
TGTGCCAGAAGCTTGGGGGACAGGGGATCCGACACTGAAGCTTTCTTT
>14|TRBV27|TRBJ1-4|.|.
CASSLSRINEKLFF
TGTGCCAGCAGTTTATCGAGAATTAATGAAAAACTGTTTTTT
>16|TRBV7-9|TRBJ2-7|.|.
CASSLVWRGGKYEQYF
TGTGCCAGCAGCTTAGTTTGGAGGGGTGGAAAATACGAGCAGTACTTC
>16|TRBV11-3|TRBJ2-1|TRBD2|.
CASSSRTSGGANEQFF
TGTGCCAGCAGCTCCAGGACTAGCGGGGGGGCCAATGAGCAGTTCTTC
>16|TRBV4-1|TRBJ2-1|TRBD2|.
CASSLNPSGGVDEQFF
TGCGCCAGCAGCCTGAACCCCAGCGGGGGGGTTGATGAGCAGTTCTTC
>16|TRBV6-5|TRBJ2-5|TRBD2|.
CASSYSMSSGQETQYF
TGTGCCAGCAGTTACTCGATGTCTAGCGGACAAGAGACCCAGTACTTC
>14|TRBV19|TRBJ1-6|.|.
CASSGDKSHSPLHF
TGTGCCAGTAGTGGGGACAAATCCCATTCACCCCTCCACTTT
>15|TRBV5-4|TRBJ2-5|TRBD1|.
CASRMGQANQETQYF
TGTGCCAGCAGAATGGGACAGGCAAATCAAGAGACCCAGTACTTC
>14|TRBV10-1|TRBJ1-1|.|.
CASSSDTPATEAFF
TGCGCCAGCAGTTCAGACACCCCGGCCACTGAAGCTTTCTTT
>16|TRBV3-1/TRBV3-2|TRBJ2-4|TRBD2|.
CASSQALAGRQNIQYF
TGTGCCAGCAGCCAAGCGTTAGCGGGGCGACAGAACATTCAGTACTTC
>17|TRBV11-2|TRBJ1-4|TRBD1|few
CASSLGTGGASNEKLFF
TGTGCCAGCAGCTTGGGGACAGGGGGCGCGTCTAATGAAAAACTGTTTTTT
>14|TRBV19|TRBJ1-1|TRBD1|.
CASSETGTGAEAFF
TGTGCCAGTAGTGAGACCGGGACAGGGGCTGAAGCTTTCTTT
>18|TRBV24-1|TRBJ2-1|TRBD2|.
CATSDLPRTSGGYNEQFF
TGTGCCACCAGTGATTTGCCCCGGACTAGCGGGGGGTACAATGAGCAGTTCTTC
>15|TRBV2|TRBJ1-2|TRBD1|.
CASSVRQGAIYGYTF
TGTGCCAGCAGTGTGCGGCAGGGGGCGATCTATGGCTACACCTTC
>14|TRBV10-3|TRBJ1-3|.|.
CATTRANSGNTIYF
TGTGCCACCACGAGGGCGAACTCTGGAAACACCATATATTTT
>13|TRBV7-2|TRBJ1-1|.|.
CASRSGWKPEAFF
TGTGCCAGCCGCTCAGGTTGGAAACCGGAAGCTTTCTTT
>13|TRBV14|TRBJ1-2|.|few
CASSQEQYYGYTF
TGTGCCAGCAGCCAAGAACAGTACTATGGCTACACCTTC